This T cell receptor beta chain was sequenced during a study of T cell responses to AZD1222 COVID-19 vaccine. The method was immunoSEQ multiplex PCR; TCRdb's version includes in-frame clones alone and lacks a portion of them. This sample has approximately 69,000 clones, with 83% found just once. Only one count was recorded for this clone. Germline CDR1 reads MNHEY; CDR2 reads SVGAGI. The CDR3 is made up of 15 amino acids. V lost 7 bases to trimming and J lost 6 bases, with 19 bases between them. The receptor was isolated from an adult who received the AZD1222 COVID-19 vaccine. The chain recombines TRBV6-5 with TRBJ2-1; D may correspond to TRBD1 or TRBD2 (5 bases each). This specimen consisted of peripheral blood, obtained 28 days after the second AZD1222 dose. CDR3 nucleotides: TGTGCCAGCATCGTGGGACGACTTAGGTCCAATGAGCAGTTCTTC. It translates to CASIVGRLRSNEQFF.